The present T cell receptor beta chain was sequenced within a study of blood T cell repertoires in COVID-19. The CDR3 is 17 residues long. Losses at the gene ends were 0 bases for V and 2 bases for J; bases not matched to a gene: 4. Per the germline V gene, CDR1 is KGHSH and CDR2 is LQKENI. Clones were read by immunoSEQ multiplex PCR, and TCRdb kept only the in-frame ones, dropping some. The data hold about 74,000 clones, with 84% observed a single time. The sequencing input was peripheral blood. This TCR was recovered from a human donor in a cohort sampled during active COVID-19. The genes are TRBV18 and TRBJ2-6; 7 bases fit TRBD2. CDR3 region: CASSPPGGLAGANVLTF. CDR3 bases: TGTGCCAGCTCACCACCCGGGGGGTTAGCTGGGGCCAACGTCCTGACTTTC.